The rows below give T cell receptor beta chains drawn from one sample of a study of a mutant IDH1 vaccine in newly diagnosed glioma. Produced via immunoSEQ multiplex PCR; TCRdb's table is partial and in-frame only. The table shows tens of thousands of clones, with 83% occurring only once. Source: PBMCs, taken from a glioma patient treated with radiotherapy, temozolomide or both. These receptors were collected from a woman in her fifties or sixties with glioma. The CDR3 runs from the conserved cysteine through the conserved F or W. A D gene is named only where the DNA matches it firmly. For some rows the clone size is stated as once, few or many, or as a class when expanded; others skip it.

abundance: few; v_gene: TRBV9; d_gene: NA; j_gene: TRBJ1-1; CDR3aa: CASSVGWEGTEAFF; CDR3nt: TGTGCCAGCAGCGTAGGATGGGAGGGGACTGAAGCTTTCTTT
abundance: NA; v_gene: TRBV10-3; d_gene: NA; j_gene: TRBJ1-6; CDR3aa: CAISEGQGNSPLHF; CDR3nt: TGTGCCATCAGTGAAGGTCAGGGGAATTCACCCCTCCACTTT
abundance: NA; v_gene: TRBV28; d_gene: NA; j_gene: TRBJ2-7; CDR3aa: CASSLSLISYEQYF; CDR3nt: TGTGCCAGCAGTTTATCCCTAATCTCCTACGAGCAGTACTTC
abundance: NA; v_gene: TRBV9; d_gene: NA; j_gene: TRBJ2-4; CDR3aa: CASSVGGLAKNIQYF; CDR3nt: TGTGCCAGCAGCGTAGGTGGATTAGCCAAAAACATTCAGTACTTC
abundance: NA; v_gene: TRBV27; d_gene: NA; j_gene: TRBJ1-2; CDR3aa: CASSLKGRDYGYTF; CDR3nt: TGTGCCAGCAGTTTAAAGGGCAGGGACTATGGCTACACCTTC
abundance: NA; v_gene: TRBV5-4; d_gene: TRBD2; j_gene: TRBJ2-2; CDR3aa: CASSANREGGELFF; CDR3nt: TGTGCCAGCAGTGCGAACCGGGAGGGCGGGGAGCTGTTTTTT
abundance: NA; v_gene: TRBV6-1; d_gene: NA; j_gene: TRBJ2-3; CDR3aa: CASALGPRDTQYF; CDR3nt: TGTGCCAGCGCCCTGGGACCGAGGGATACGCAGTATTTT
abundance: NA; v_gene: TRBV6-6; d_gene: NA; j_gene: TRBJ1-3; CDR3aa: CASSPGTKGNTIYF; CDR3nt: TGTGCCAGCAGCCCCGGGACAAAGGGGAACACCATATATTTT
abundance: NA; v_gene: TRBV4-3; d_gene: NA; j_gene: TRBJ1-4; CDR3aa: CASSQAAQGSSGEKLFF; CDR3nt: TGCGCCAGCAGCCAAGCTGCGCAGGGATCAAGCGGGGAAAAACTGTTTTTT
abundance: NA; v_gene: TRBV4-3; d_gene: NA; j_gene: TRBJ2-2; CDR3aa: CASSQDMSGRTGELFF; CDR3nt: TGCGCCAGCAGCCAAGATATGTCCGGGCGCACCGGGGAGCTGTTTTTT
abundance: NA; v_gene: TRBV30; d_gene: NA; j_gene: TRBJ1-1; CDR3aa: CAWSDQGNEAFF; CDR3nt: TGTGCCTGGAGTGATCAGGGGAATGAAGCTTTCTTT
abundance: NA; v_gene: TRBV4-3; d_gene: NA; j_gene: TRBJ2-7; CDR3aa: CASSPSPAVSYEQYF; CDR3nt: TGCGCCAGCAGCCCCTCCCCGGCAGTCTCCTACGAGCAGTACTTC
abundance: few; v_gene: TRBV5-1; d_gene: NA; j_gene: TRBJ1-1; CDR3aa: CASSYRGGPDTEAFF; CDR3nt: TGCGCCAGCAGCTACCGCGGGGGTCCAGACACTGAAGCTTTCTTT
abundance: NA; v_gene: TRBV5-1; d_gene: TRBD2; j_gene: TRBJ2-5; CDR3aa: CASSGSSGGAGETQYF; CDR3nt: TGCGCCAGCAGCGGATCTAGCGGGGGGGCCGGAGAGACCCAGTACTTC
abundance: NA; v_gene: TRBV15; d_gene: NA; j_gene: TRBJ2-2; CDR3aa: CATSREGTIGELFF; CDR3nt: TGTGCCACCAGCAGAGAAGGGACAATTGGGGAGCTGTTTTTT
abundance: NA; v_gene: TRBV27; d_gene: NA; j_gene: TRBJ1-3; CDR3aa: CASSSQGGNTIYF; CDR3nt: TGTGCCAGCAGTTCGCAGGGCGGAAACACCATATATTTT
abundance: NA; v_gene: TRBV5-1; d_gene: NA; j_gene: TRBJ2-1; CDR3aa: CASDTGQGTNEQFF; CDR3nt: TGCGCCAGCGACACCGGCCAGGGTACCAATGAGCAGTTCTTC
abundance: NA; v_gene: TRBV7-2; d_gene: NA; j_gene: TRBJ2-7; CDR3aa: CASTLLSPSYEQYF; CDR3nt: TGTGCCAGCACCCTTCTTAGCCCCTCCTACGAGCAGTACTTC
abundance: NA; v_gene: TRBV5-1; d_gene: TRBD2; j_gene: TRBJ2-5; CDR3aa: CASSPQGGETQYF; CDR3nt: TGCGCCAGCAGCCCTCAGGGAGGGGAGACCCAGTACTTC
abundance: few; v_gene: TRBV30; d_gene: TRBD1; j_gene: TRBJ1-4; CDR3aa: CAWAPPGQGNEKLFF; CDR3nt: TGTGCCTGGGCTCCACCGGGACAGGGTAATGAAAAACTGTTTTTT
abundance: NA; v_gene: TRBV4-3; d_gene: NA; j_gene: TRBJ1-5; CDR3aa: CASSQDRYGNQPQHF; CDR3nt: TGCGCCAGCAGCCAAGATAGGTACGGCAATCAGCCCCAGCATTTT
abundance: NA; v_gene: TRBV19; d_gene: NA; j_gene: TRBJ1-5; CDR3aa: CASTMGGQANQPQHF; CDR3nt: TGTGCCAGTACCATGGGGGGGCAGGCGAATCAGCCCCAGCATTTT
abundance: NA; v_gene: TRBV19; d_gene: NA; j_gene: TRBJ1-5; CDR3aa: CASRQVNQPQHF; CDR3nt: TGTGCCAGTAGACAGGTAAATCAGCCCCAGCATTTT
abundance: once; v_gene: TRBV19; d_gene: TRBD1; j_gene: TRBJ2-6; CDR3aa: CASHQPGQGSGANVLTF; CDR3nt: TGTGCCAGTCACCAACCTGGACAGGGCTCTGGGGCCAACGTCCTGACTTTC
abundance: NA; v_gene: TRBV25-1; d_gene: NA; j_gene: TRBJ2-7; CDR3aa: CASSRGYEQYF; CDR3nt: TGTGCCAGCAGCAGGGGCTACGAGCAGTACTTC
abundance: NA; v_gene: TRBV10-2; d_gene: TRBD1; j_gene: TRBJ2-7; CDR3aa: CASSDWGTGIGEQYF; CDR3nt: TGCGCCAGCAGTGATTGGGGGACAGGGATCGGCGAGCAGTACTTC